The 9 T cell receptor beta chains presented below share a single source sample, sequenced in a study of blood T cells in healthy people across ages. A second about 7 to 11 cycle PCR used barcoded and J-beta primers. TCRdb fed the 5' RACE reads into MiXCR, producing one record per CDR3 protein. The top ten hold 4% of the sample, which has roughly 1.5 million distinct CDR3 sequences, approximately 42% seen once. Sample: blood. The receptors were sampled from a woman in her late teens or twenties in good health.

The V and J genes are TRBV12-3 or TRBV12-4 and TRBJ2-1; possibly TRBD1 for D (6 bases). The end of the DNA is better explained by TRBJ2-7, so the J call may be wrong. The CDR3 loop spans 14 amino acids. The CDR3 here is CAIIRGSSYNEQYF. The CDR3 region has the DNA TGTGCCATCATAAGGGGGAGCTCCTACAATGAGCAGTACTTC.

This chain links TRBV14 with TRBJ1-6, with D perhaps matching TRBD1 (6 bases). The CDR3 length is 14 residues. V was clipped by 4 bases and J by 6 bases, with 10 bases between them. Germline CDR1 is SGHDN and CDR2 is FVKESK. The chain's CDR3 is CASSLRTANSPLHF. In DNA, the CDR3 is TGTGCCAGCAGCCTCCGGACAGCTAATTCACCCCTCCACTTT.

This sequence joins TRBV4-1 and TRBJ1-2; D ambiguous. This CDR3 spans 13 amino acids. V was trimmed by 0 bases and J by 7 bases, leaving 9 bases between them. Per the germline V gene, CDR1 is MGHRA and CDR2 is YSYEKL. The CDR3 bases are TGCGCCAGCAGCCAAGATCCCCGACTTGGCTACACCTTC. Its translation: CASSQDPRLGYTF.

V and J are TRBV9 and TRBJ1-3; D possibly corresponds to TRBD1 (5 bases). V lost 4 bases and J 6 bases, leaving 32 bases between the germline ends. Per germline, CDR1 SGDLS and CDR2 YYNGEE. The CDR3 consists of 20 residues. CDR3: CASSPSFVGYWGNRENTIYF. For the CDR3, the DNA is TGTGCCAGCAGCCCCTCGTTCGTGGGGTATTGGGGGAATCGGGAAAACACCATATATTTT.

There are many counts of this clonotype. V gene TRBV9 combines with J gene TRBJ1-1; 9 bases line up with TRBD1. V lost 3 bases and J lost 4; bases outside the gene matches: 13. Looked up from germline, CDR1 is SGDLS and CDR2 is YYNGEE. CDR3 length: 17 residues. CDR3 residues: CASSGTLTGGAGTEAFF. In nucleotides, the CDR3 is TGTGCCAGCAGCGGAACCCTTACAGGGGGCGCAGGCACTGAAGCTTTCTTT.

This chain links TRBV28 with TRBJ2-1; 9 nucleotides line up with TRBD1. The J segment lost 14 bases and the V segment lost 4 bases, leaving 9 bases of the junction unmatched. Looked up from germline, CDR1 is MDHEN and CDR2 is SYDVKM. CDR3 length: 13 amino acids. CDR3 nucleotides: TGTGCCAGCAGTTGGCGCGGAGGGACAGGGAAGTTCTTC. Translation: CASSWRGGTGKFF. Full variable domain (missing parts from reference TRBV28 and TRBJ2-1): DVKVTQSSRYLVKRTGEKVFLECVQDMDHENMFWYRQDPGLGLRLIYFSYDVKMKEKGDIPEGYSVSREKKERFSLILESASTNQTSMYLCASSWRGGTGKFFGPGTRLTVL.

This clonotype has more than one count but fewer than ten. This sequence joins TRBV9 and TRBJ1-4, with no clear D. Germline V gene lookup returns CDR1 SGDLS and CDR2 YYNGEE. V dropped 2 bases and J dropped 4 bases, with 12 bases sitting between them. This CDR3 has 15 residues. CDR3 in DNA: TGTGCCAGCAGCGTGGACCCCAGAGGTAATGAAAAACTGTTTTTT. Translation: CASSVDPRGNEKLFF.

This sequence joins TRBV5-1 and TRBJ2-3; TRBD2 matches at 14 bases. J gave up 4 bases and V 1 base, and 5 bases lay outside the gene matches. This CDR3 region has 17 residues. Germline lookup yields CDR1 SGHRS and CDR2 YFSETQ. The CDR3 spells CASSLWTSGGPSDTQYF. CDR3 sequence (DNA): TGCGCCAGCAGCTTGTGGACTAGCGGGGGGCCCTCAGATACGCAGTATTTT.

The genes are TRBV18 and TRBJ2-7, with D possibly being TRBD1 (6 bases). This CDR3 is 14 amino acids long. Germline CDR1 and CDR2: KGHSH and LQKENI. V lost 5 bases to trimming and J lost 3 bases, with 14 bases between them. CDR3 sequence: CASSLPGHDYEQYF. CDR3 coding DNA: TGTGCCAGCTCATTACCGGGACATGACTACGAGCAGTACTTC.